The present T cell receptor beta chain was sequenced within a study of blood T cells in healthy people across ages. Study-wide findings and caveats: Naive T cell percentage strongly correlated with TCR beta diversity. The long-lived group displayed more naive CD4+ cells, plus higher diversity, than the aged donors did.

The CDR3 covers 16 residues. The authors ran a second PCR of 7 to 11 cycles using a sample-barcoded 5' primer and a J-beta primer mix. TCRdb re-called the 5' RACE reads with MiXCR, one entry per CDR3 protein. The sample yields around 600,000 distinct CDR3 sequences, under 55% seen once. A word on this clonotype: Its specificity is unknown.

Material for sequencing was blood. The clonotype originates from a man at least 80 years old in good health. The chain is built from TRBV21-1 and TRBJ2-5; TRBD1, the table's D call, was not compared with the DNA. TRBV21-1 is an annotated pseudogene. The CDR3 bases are TGTGCCAGCCACTCGCCCGGACAGGGGTGGCGGGAGACCCAGTACTTC. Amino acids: CASHSPGQGWRETQYF.